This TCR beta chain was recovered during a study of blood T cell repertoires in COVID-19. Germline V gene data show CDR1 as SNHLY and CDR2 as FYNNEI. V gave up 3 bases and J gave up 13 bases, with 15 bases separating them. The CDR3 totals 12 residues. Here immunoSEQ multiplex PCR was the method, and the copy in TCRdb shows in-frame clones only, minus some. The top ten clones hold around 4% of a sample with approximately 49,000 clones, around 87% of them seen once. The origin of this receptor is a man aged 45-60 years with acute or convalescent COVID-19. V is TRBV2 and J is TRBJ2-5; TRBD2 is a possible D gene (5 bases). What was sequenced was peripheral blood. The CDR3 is CASSESGLVVYF. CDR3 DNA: TGTGCCAGCAGTGAGAGCGGCCTTGTCGTGTACTTC. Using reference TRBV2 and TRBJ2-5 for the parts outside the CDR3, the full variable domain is EPEVTQTPSHQVTQMGQEVILRCVPISNHLYFYWYRQILGQKVEFLVSFYNNEISEKSEIFDDQFSVERPDGSNFTLKIRSTKLEDSAMYFCASSESGLVVYFGPGTRLLVL.